This is a list of T cell receptor beta chains from one sample in a study of OX40 agonist ivuxolimab in advanced cancers. The repertoire was sequenced with immunoSEQ multiplex PCR; TCRdb's copy has only in-frame clones and lacks some. The sample contains about 67,000 clones, 70% to 90% of which appear only once. Sequenced material: CD4+ or CD8+ T cells sorted from blood, taken in a trial of the OX40 agonist ivuxolimab. Source of these receptors: an adult with an advanced solid tumor such as melanoma, head and neck, liver or kidney cancer. CDR3s include the opening cysteine and the closing phenylalanine or tryptophan. Each record gives: D gene, clone size, V gene, J gene, CDR3 protein, CDR3 DNA. The D gene is left open where the match is weak. Size is omitted from some rows. Given values are once, few, many or a class for expanded clones.

D: NA; size: NA; V: TRBV11-2; J: TRBJ1-1; CDR3: CASSLGGSESAFF; DNA: TGTGCCAGCAGCTTAGGAGGTTCCGAATCCGCTTTCTTT
D: NA; size: NA; V: TRBV20-1; J: TRBJ2-7; CDR3: CSAGGSYEQYF; DNA: TGCAGTGCTGGTGGGTCCTACGAGCAGTACTTC
D: TRBD1; size: NA; V: TRBV7-9; J: TRBJ2-1; CDR3: CASSLGTGGRHEQFF; DNA: TGTGCCAGCAGCCTCGGGACAGGGGGAAGGCATGAGCAGTTCTTC
D: NA; size: NA; V: TRBV7-7; J: TRBJ2-5; CDR3: CASSSAGTSGETQYF; DNA: TGTGCCAGCAGCTCAGCCGGGACCTCCGGAGAGACCCAGTACTTC
D: NA; size: NA; V: TRBV5-1; J: TRBJ2-7; CDR3: CASSLARGQITDYEQYF; DNA: TGCGCCAGCAGCTTGGCCAGGGGACAAATCACGGACTACGAGCAGTACTTC
D: TRBD1; size: NA; V: TRBV6-1; J: TRBJ2-5; CDR3: CASKQGAVRETQYF; DNA: TGTGCCAGCAAGCAGGGGGCGGTGAGAGAGACCCAGTACTTC
D: NA; size: NA; V: TRBV30; J: TRBJ2-7; CDR3: CAWSKTGQFYEQYF; DNA: TGTGCCTGGAGTAAGACGGGCCAATTCTACGAGCAGTACTTC
D: NA; size: NA; V: TRBV4-1; J: TRBJ2-3; CDR3: CASSAPGLDTQYF; DNA: TGCGCCAGCAGCGCTCCAGGGTTAGATACGCAGTATTTT
D: TRBD1; size: NA; V: TRBV9; J: TRBJ1-3; CDR3: CASSSRQGATLGNTIYF; DNA: TGTGCCAGCAGCTCACGACAGGGCGCCACTCTCGGAAACACCATATATTTT
D: TRBD1; size: NA; V: TRBV7-2; J: TRBJ2-3; CDR3: CASSPYRGQMTDTQYF; DNA: TGTGCCAGCAGCCCCTACAGGGGTCAAATGACAGATACGCAGTATTTT
D: NA; size: NA; V: TRBV28; J: TRBJ1-2; CDR3: CASSFLLYGYTF; DNA: TGTGCCAGCAGTTTCCTCCTCTATGGCTACACCTTC
D: NA; size: NA; V: TRBV7-9; J: TRBJ1-1; CDR3: CASSYPRGGNTEAFF; DNA: TGTGCCAGCAGCTACCCTAGGGGGGGGAACACTGAAGCTTTCTTT
D: TRBD1; size: NA; V: TRBV5-1; J: TRBJ1-1; CDR3: CASSRDRDGAFF; DNA: TGCGCCAGCAGCCGAGACAGGGACGGAGCTTTCTTT
D: NA; size: NA; V: TRBV6-1; J: TRBJ1-6; CDR3: CASSVEESSPLHF; DNA: TGTGCCAGCAGTGTCGAGGAGAGTTCACCCCTCCACTTT
D: NA; size: few; V: TRBV9; J: TRBJ1-2; CDR3: CASSVSWGPYGYTF; DNA: TGTGCCAGCAGCGTATCCTGGGGGCCCTATGGCTACACCTTC
D: TRBD1; size: NA; V: TRBV6-6; J: TRBJ1-2; CDR3: CASRPSRDSSYGYTF; DNA: TGTGCCAGCAGACCGTCCCGGGACAGTTCCTATGGCTACACCTTC
D: NA; size: NA; V: TRBV2; J: TRBJ2-7; CDR3: CASSEAHTAYEQYF; DNA: TGTGCCAGCAGTGAAGCGCACACAGCATACGAGCAGTACTTC
D: NA; size: NA; V: TRBV11-2; J: TRBJ1-2; CDR3: CASSLGGNYGYTF; DNA: TGTGCCAGCAGCTTAGGTGGTAACTATGGCTACACCTTC
D: TRBD2; size: NA; V: TRBV6-5; J: TRBJ2-6; CDR3: CASSRGGSGANVLTF; DNA: TGTGCCAGCAGTCGGGGGGGCTCTGGGGCCAACGTCCTGACTTTC
D: TRBD2; size: NA; V: TRBV2; J: TRBJ2-2; CDR3: CASRKREGTGELFF; DNA: TGTGCCAGCAGGAAGCGGGAGGGCACCGGGGAGCTGTTTTTT
D: NA; size: NA; V: TRBV4-1; J: TRBJ1-3; CDR3: CASSPTPGNSGNTIYF; DNA: TGCGCCAGCAGCCCGACTCCGGGCAACTCTGGAAACACCATATATTTT
D: NA; size: NA; V: TRBV6-5; J: TRBJ1-2; CDR3: CASFNNYGYTF; DNA: TGTGCCAGCTTCAACAACTATGGCTACACCTTC
D: NA; size: once; V: TRBV11-2; J: TRBJ1-6; CDR3: CASSLRHSYNSPLHF; DNA: TGTGCCAGCAGCTTAAGACATTCCTATAATTCACCCCTCCACTTT
D: TRBD2; size: NA; V: TRBV11-3; J: TRBJ2-7; CDR3: CASSFSGSDEQYF; DNA: TGTGCCAGCAGCTTTAGCGGGAGCGACGAGCAGTACTTC
D: NA; size: NA; V: TRBV10-3; J: TRBJ1-4; CDR3: CAIGPGANEKLFF; DNA: TGTGCCATCGGGCCGGGAGCTAATGAAAAACTGTTTTTT
D: NA; size: once; V: TRBV2; J: TRBJ1-4; CDR3: CASSRPTNEKLFF; DNA: TGTGCCAGCAGTCGCCCAACTAATGAAAAACTGTTTTTT
D: TRBD1; size: NA; V: TRBV19; J: TRBJ2-7; CDR3: CASSIEGQGSYEQYF; DNA: TGTGCCAGTAGTATAGAAGGACAGGGAAGCTACGAGCAGTACTTC
D: NA; size: NA; V: TRBV25-1; J: TRBJ1-5; CDR3: CASSARGPYQPQHF; DNA: TGTGCCAGCAGTGCAAGGGGTCCCTATCAGCCCCAGCATTTT
D: NA; size: NA; V: TRBV7-9; J: TRBJ2-7; CDR3: CASSTRQVPYEQYF; DNA: TGTGCCAGCAGCACCCGACAGGTCCCCTACGAGCAGTACTTC
D: TRBD2; size: NA; V: TRBV28; J: TRBJ2-3; CDR3: CASSSRLAGVEDTQYF; DNA: TGTGCCAGCAGTTCCAGACTAGCGGGAGTGGAAGATACGCAGTATTTT
D: NA; size: NA; V: TRBV5-4; J: TRBJ2-2; CDR3: CASSPGAGKSGELFF; DNA: TGTGCCAGCAGCCCGGGGGCAGGGAAATCCGGGGAGCTGTTTTTT
D: NA; size: NA; V: TRBV5-1; J: TRBJ2-5; CDR3: CASSLVQRRGTQYF; DNA: TGCGCCAGCAGCTTGGTTCAGCGAAGGGGGACCCAGTACTTC
D: NA; size: few; V: TRBV30; J: TRBJ2-1; CDR3: CAWSVGVYEQFF; DNA: TGTGCCTGGAGTGTTGGGGTCTATGAGCAGTTCTTC
D: TRBD1; size: NA; V: TRBV7-2; J: TRBJ1-1; CDR3: CASSSYGTGEAFF; DNA: TGTGCCAGCAGCTCCTATGGGACAGGCGAAGCTTTCTTT
D: NA; size: NA; V: TRBV9; J: TRBJ1-3; CDR3: CASSVDPAETGNTIYF; DNA: TGTGCCAGCAGCGTAGACCCGGCGGAGACTGGAAACACCATATATTTT